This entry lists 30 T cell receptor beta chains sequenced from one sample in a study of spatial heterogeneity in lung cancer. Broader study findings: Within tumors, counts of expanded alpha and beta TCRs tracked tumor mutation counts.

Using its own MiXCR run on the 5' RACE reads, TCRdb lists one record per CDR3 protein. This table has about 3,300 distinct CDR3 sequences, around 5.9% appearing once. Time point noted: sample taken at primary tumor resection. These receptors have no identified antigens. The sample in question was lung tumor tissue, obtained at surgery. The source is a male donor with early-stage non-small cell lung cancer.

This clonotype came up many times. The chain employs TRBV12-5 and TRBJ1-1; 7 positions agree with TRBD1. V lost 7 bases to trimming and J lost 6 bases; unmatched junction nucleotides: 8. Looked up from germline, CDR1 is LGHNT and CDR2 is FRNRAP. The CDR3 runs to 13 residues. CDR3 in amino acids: CASAPQTGPEAFF. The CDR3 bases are TGTGCTAGTGCCCCTCAGACAGGGCCTGAAGCTTTCTTT.

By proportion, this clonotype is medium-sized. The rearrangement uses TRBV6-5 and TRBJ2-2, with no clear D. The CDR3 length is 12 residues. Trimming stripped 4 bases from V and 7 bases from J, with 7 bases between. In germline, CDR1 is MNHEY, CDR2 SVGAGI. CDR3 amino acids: CASSSVGGELFF. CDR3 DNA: TGTGCCAGCAGTTCGGTGGGCGGGGAGCTGTTTTTT.

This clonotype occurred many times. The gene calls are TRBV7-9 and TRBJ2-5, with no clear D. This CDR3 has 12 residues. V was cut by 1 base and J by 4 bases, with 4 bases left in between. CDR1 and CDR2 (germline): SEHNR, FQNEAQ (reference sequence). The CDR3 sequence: CASSLVLETQYF. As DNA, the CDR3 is TGTGCCAGCAGCTTAGTACTAGAGACCCAGTACTTC.

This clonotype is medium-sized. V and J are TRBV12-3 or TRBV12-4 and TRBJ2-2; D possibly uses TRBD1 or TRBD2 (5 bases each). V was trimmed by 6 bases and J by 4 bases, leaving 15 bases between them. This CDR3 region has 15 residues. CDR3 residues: CASREDGRGTGELFF. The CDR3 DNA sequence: TGTGCCAGCAGGGAGGACGGAAGGGGCACCGGGGAGCTGTTTTTT.

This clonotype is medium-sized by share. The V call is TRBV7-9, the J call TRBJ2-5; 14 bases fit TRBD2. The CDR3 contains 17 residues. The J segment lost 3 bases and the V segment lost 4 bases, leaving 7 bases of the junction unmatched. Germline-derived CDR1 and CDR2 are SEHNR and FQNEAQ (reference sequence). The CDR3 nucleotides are TGTGCCAGCAGCTCCGCACCGGGACTAGCGGGGGAAGAGACCCAGTACTTC. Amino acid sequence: CASSSAPGLAGEETQYF.

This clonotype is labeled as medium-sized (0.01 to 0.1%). CDR3 in amino acids: CASSPEARTTPYEQYF. The CDR3 DNA sequence: TGTGCCAGCAGCCCCGAGGCGAGGACAACCCCCTACGAGCAGTACTTC. The chain uses TRBV9 and TRBJ2-7; perhaps TRBD1 as D (5 bases). The CDR3 is 16 amino acids. Germline-derived CDR1 and CDR2 are SGDLS and YYNGEE. The V gene lost 4 bases and the J gene lost 2 bases, with 19 bases spanning the gap.

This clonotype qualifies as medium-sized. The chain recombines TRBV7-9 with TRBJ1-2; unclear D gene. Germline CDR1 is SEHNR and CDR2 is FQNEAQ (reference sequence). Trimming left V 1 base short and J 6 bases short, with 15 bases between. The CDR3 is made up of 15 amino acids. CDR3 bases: TGTGCCAGCAGCTTAGTGGCTCGGTGGAGGGATGGCTACACCTTC. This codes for CASSLVARWRDGYTF.

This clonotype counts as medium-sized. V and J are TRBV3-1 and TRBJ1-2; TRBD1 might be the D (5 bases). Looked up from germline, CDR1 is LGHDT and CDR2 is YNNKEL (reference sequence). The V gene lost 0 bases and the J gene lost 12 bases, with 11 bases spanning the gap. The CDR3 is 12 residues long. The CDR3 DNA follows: TGTGCCAGCAGCCAAGAAGGGGAAGGGCACACCTTC. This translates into CASSQEGEGHTF.

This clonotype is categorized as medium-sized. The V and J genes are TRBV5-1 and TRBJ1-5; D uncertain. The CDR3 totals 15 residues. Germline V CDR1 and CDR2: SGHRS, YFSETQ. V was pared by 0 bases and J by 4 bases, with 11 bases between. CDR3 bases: TGCGCCAGCAGCTTGGAGGGAGGCGGGAATCAGCCCCAGCATTTT. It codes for CASSLEGGGNQPQHF.

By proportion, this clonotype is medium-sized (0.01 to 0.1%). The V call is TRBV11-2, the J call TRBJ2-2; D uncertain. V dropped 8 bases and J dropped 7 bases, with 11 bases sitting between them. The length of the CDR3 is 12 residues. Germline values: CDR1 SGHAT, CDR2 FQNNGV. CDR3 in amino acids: CASSISVGELFF. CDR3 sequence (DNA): TGTGCCAGCTCTATCTCCGTCGGGGAGCTGTTTTTT.

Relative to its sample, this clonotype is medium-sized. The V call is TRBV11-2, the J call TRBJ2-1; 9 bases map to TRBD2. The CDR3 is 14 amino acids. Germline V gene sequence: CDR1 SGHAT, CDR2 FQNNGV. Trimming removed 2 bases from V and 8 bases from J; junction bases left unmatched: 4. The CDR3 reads CASSLTSGGYEQFF. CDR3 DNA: TGTGCCAGCAGCTTAACGAGCGGGGGGTATGAGCAGTTCTTC.

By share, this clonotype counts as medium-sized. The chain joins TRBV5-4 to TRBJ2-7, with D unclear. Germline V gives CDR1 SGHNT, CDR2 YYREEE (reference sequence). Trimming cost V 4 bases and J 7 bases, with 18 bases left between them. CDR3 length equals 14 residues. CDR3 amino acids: CASSPSSPTGEQYF. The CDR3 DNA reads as TGTGCCAGCAGCCCCTCCTCGCCGACGGGTGAGCAGTACTTC. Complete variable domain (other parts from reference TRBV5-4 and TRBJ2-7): ETGVTQSPTHLIKTRGQQVTLRCSSQSGHNTVSWYQQALGQGPQFIFQYYREEENGRGNFPPRFSGLQFPNYSSELNVNALELDDSALYLCASSPSSPTGEQYFGPGTRLTVT.

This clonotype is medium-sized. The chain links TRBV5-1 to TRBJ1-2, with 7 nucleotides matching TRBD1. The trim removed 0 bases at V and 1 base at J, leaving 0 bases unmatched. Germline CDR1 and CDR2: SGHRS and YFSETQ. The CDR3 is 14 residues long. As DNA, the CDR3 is TGCGCCAGCAGCTTGGACAGGGGTAACTATGGCTACACCTTC. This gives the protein CASSLDRGNYGYTF.

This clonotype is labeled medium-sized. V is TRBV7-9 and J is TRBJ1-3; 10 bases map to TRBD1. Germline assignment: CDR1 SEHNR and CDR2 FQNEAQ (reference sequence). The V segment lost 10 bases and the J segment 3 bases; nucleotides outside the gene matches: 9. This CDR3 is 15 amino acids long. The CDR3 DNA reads TGTGCCACCGAAAAGACAGGGGGCATTGGAAACACCATATATTTT. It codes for CATEKTGGIGNTIYF.

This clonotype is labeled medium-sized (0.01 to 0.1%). The CDR3 DNA follows: TGTGCCAGCAGTTCTTATGGAGCGGGGAGCTCCTACAATGAGCAGTTCTTC. Protein product: CASSSYGAGSSYNEQFF. J is TRBJ2-1 and V is TRBV6-2 or TRBV6-3; 7 nucleotides align to TRBD2. CDR3 size: 17 residues. Trimming removed 4 bases from V and 0 bases from J; junction bases left unmatched: 9. The germline V gene has CDR1 MNHEY and CDR2 SVGEGT.

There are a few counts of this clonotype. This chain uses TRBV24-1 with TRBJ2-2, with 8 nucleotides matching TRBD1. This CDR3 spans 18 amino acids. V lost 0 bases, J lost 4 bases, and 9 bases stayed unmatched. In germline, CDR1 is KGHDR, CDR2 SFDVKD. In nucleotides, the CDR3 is TGTGCCACCAGTGATTTGTGGAGGCAGGGGGCGACCACCGGGGAGCTGTTTTTT. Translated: CATSDLWRQGATTGELFF.

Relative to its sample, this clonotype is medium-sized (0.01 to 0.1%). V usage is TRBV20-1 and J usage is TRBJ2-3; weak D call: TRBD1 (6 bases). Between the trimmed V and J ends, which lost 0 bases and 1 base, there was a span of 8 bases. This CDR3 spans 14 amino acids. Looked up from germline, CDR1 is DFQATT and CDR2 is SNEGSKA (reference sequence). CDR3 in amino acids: CSARETGGTDTQYF. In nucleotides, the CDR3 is TGCAGTGCTAGAGAGACAGGAGGCACAGATACGCAGTATTTT.

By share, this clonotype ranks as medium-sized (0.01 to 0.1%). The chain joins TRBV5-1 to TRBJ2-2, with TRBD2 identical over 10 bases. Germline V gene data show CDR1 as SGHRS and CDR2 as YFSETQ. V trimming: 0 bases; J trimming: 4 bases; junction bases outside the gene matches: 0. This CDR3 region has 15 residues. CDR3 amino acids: CASSLGTSGTGELFF. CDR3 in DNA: TGCGCCAGCAGCTTGGGGACTAGCGGCACCGGGGAGCTGTTTTTT.

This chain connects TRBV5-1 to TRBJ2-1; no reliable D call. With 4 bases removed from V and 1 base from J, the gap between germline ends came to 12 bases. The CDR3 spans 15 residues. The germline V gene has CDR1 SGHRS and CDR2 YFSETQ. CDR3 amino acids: CASSPSRPSYNEQFF. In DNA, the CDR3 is TGCGCCAGCAGCCCGTCGAGACCTTCCTACAATGAGCAGTTCTTC.

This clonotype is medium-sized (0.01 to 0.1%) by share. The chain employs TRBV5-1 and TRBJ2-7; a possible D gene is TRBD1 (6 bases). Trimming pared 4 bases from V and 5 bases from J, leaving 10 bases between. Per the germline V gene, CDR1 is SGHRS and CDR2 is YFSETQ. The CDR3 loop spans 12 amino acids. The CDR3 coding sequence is TGCGCCAGCAGCAAGACAGGTGACGAGCAGTACTTC. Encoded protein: CASSKTGDEQYF.

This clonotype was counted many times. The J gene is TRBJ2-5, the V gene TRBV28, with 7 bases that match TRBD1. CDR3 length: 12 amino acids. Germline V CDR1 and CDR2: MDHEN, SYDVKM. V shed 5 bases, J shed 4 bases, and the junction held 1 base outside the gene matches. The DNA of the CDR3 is TGTGCCAGCAGTGGGACAGTAGAGACCCAGTACTTC. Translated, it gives CASSGTVETQYF. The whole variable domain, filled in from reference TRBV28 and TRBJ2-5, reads DVKVTQSSRYLVKRTGEKVFLECVQDMDHENMFWYRQDPGLGLRLIYFSYDVKMKEKGDIPEGYSVSREKKERFSLILESASTNQTSMYLCASSGTVETQYFGPGTRLLVL.

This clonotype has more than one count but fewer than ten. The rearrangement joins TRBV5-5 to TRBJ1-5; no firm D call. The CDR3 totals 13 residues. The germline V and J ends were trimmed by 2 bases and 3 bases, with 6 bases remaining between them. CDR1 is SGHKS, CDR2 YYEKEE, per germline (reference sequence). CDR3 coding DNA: TGTGCCAGCAGCTTCGACTTCAATCAGCCCCAGCATTTT. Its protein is CASSFDFNQPQHF.

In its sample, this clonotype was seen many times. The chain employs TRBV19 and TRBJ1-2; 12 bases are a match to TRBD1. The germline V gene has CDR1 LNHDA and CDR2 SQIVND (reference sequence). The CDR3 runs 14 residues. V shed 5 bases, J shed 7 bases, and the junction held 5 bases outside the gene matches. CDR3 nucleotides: TGTGCCAGTAGTTGGGGACAGGGGGCGGTTGGCTACACCTTC. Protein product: CASSWGQGAVGYTF.

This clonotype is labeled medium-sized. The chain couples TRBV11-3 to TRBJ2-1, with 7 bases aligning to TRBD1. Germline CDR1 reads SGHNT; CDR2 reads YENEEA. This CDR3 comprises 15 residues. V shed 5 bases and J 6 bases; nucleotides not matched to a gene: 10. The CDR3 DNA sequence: TGTGCCAGCAGCGAAGGCCAGGGGGTTCGCAATGAGCAGTTCTTC. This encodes CASSEGQGVRNEQFF.

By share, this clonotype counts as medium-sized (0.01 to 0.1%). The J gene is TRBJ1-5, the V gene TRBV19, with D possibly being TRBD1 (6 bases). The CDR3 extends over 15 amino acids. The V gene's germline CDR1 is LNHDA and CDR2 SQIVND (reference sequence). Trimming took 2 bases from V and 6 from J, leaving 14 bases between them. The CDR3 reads CASSITQGGVQPQHF. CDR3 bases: TGTGCCAGTAGTATAACACAGGGTGGTGTTCAGCCCCAGCATTTT.

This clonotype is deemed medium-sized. The CDR3 DNA sequence: TGTGCCAGCTCACGATCAGATCCCTTGGTTCCTAACTATGGCTACACCTTC. Translating it yields CASSRSDPLVPNYGYTF. The chain combines TRBV18 with TRBJ1-2, with no clear D. The CDR3 covers 17 residues. Trimming removed 4 bases from V and 0 bases from J, with 18 bases in between. Germline CDR1 is KGHSH and CDR2 is LQKENI.

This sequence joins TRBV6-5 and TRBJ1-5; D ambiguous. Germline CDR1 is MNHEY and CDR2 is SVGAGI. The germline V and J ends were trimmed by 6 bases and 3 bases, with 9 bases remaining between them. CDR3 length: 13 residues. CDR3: CASSPGDNQPQHF. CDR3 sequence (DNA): TGTGCCAGCAGCCCCGGGGACAATCAGCCCCAGCATTTT.

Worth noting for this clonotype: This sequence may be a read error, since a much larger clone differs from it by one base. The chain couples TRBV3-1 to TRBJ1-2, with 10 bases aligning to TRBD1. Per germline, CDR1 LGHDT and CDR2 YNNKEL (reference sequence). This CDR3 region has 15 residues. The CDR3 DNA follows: TGTGCCAGCAGCCAAGAACGACAGGGGGCTCGAGGCTACATCTTC. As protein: CASSQERQGARGYIF.

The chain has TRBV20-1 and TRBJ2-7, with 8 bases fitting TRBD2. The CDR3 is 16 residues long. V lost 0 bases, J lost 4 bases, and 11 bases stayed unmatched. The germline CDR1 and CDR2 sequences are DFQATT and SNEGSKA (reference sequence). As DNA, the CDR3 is TGCAGTGCTAGAGATTTATCAGCGGGAGTCCGGTACGAGCAGTACTTC. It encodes CSARDLSAGVRYEQYF.

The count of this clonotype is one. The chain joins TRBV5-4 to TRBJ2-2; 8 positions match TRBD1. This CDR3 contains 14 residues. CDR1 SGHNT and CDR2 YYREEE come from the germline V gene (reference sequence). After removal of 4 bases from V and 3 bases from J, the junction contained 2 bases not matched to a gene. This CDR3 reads CASSPGQDTGELFF. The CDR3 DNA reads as TGTGCCAGCAGCCCGGGACAGGACACCGGGGAGCTGTTTTTT.